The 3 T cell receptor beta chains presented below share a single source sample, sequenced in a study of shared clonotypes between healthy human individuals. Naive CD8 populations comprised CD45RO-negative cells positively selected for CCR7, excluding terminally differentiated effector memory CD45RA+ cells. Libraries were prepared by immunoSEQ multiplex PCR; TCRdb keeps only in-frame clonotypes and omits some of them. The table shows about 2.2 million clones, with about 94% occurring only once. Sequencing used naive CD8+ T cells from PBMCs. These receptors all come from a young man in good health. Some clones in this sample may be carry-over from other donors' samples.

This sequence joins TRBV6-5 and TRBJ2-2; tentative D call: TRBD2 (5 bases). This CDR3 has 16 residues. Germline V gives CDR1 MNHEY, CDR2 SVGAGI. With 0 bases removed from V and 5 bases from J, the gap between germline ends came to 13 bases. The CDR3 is CASSYSVGETTGELFF. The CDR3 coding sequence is TGTGCCAGCAGTTACTCTGTTGGGGAGACTACCGGGGAGCTGTTTTTT.

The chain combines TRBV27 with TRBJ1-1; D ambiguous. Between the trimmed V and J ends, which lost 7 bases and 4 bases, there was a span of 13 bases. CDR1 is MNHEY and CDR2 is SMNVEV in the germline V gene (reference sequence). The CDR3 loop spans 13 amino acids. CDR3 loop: CASTSSLATEAFF. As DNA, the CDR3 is TGTGCCAGCACCTCCTCCTTGGCCACTGAAGCTTTCTTT.

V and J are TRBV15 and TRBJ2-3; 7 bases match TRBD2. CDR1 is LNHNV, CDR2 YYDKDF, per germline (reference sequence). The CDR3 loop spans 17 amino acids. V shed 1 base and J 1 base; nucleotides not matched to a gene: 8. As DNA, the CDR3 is TGTGCCACCAGCAGAGGGAGCGGGAACGGCGGCACAGATACGCAGTATTTT. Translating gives CATSRGSGNGGTDTQYF.